This is a list of T cell receptor beta chains from one sample in a study of cytomegalovirus exposure and HLA in healthy donors. The repertoire was sequenced with immunoSEQ multiplex PCR; TCRdb's copy has only in-frame clones and lacks some. The sample consists of 180,000 or so clones, over 60% of them appearing once. Sequencing used PBMCs. The receptors come from a man aged 50 to 60 in good health and CMV-seropositive. Each CDR3 is given with its conserved first and last residue. The order of the fields is CDR3 protein, CDR3 DNA, V gene, clone size, J gene, D gene. A D gene is named only where the DNA matches it firmly. Not every row has a clone size; where given, it reads once, few, many or a size class.

cdr3_aa: CASSYSTVSDEAFF; cdr3_nt: TGTGCCAGCAGTTACTCAACAGTGTCTGACGAAGCTTTCTTT; v_call: TRBV6-5; clone_size: -; j_call: TRBJ1-1; d_call: -
cdr3_aa: CATRSIDRDPYNEQFF; cdr3_nt: TGTGCCACCAGAAGCATTGACAGGGACCCCTACAATGAGCAGTTCTTC; v_call: TRBV15; clone_size: -; j_call: TRBJ2-1; d_call: TRBD1
cdr3_aa: CASRFRQPAGSNYGYTF; cdr3_nt: TGTGCCAGCAGGTTTAGACAGCCGGCCGGGTCTAACTATGGCTACACCTTC; v_call: TRBV27; clone_size: -; j_call: TRBJ1-2; d_call: -
cdr3_aa: CATSRDYPPGHYTEAFF; cdr3_nt: TGTGCCACCAGCAGAGATTACCCCCCCGGACACTACACTGAAGCTTTCTTT; v_call: TRBV15; clone_size: -; j_call: TRBJ1-1; d_call: -
cdr3_aa: CASSLGSGSPLHF; cdr3_nt: TGTGCCAGCAGCTTAGGGTCCGGTTCACCCCTCCACTTT; v_call: TRBV11-2; clone_size: -; j_call: TRBJ1-6; d_call: -
cdr3_aa: CASTGRGGNQPQHF; cdr3_nt: TGTGCCAGCACTGGCAGGGGAGGCAATCAGCCCCAGCATTTT; v_call: TRBV2; clone_size: -; j_call: TRBJ1-5; d_call: -
cdr3_aa: CSVESGETGLAGELFF; cdr3_nt: TGCAGCGTTGAGTCGGGGGAGACAGGGCTAGCCGGGGAGCTGTTTTTT; v_call: TRBV29-1; clone_size: -; j_call: TRBJ2-2; d_call: -
cdr3_aa: CASSTGGQGLRSGEQYF; cdr3_nt: TGTGCCAGTAGTACCGGGGGACAGGGACTCCGGTCGGGCGAGCAGTACTTC; v_call: TRBV19; clone_size: -; j_call: TRBJ2-7; d_call: TRBD1
cdr3_aa: CASSLTGAGNTIYF; cdr3_nt: TGTGCCAGCAGTTTAACAGGCGCCGGAAACACCATATATTTT; v_call: TRBV27; clone_size: -; j_call: TRBJ1-3; d_call: -
cdr3_aa: CASSSLNQGQPQHF; cdr3_nt: TGTGCCAGCAGTTCCCTAAATCAGGGTCAGCCCCAGCATTTT; v_call: TRBV27; clone_size: -; j_call: TRBJ1-5; d_call: -
cdr3_aa: CASSQGGTGGTDTQYF; cdr3_nt: TGTGCCAGCAGCCAAGGTGGGACAGGGGGCACAGATACGCAGTATTTT; v_call: TRBV11-1; clone_size: -; j_call: TRBJ2-3; d_call: TRBD1
cdr3_aa: CASTQISGNTIYF; cdr3_nt: TGTGCCAGCACCCAAATCTCTGGAAACACCATATATTTT; v_call: TRBV6-1; clone_size: -; j_call: TRBJ1-3; d_call: -
cdr3_aa: CASSQRETGQGNPSRRNTQYF; cdr3_nt: TGTGCCAGCAGCCAGAGGGAGACGGGACAGGGGAACCCGTCCCGACGGAATACGCAGTATTTT; v_call: TRBV4-2; clone_size: -; j_call: TRBJ2-3; d_call: TRBD1
cdr3_aa: CASGLGDRYYGYTF; cdr3_nt: TGTGCTAGTGGTTTGGGGGACAGATACTATGGCTACACCTTC; v_call: TRBV12-5; clone_size: -; j_call: TRBJ1-2; d_call: TRBD1
cdr3_aa: CSVEQHQPFYGYTF; cdr3_nt: TGCAGCGTTGAACAACACCAACCTTTCTATGGCTACACCTTC; v_call: TRBV29-1; clone_size: -; j_call: TRBJ1-2; d_call: -
cdr3_aa: CASSQPGFGNTIYF; cdr3_nt: TGTGCCAGCAGCCAACCGGGTTTTGGGAACACCATATATTTT; v_call: TRBV14; clone_size: -; j_call: TRBJ1-3; d_call: -
cdr3_aa: CASGDWPSYNEQFF; cdr3_nt: TGTGCCAGCGGAGACTGGCCCTCCTACAATGAGCAGTTCTTC; v_call: TRBV6-5; clone_size: -; j_call: TRBJ2-1; d_call: -
cdr3_aa: CASSVPGQGAHEQFF; cdr3_nt: TGTGCCAGCAGTGTCCCGGGACAGGGGGCCCATGAGCAGTTCTTC; v_call: TRBV6-1; clone_size: -; j_call: TRBJ2-1; d_call: TRBD1
cdr3_aa: CAISKSSLGNEQFF; cdr3_nt: TGTGCCATCAGTAAGAGTAGCCTAGGCAATGAGCAGTTCTTC; v_call: TRBV10-3; clone_size: -; j_call: TRBJ2-1; d_call: -
cdr3_aa: CATRTGGRRETQYF; cdr3_nt: TGTGCCACCAGAACCGGGGGGCGACGGGAGACCCAGTACTTC; v_call: TRBV15; clone_size: -; j_call: TRBJ2-5; d_call: -
cdr3_aa: CASSPTGTVNYGYTF; cdr3_nt: TGTGCCAGTAGCCCTACCGGGACAGTCAACTATGGCTACACCTTC; v_call: TRBV19; clone_size: -; j_call: TRBJ1-2; d_call: TRBD1
cdr3_aa: CATKGATNEKLFF; cdr3_nt: TGTGCCACCAAGGGAGCAACTAATGAAAAACTGTTTTTT; v_call: TRBV10-3; clone_size: few; j_call: TRBJ1-4; d_call: -
cdr3_aa: CASSITGQNTGELFF; cdr3_nt: TGTGCCAGTAGTATTACAGGGCAGAACACCGGGGAGCTGTTTTTT; v_call: TRBV19; clone_size: once; j_call: TRBJ2-2; d_call: -
cdr3_aa: CASSQSTGLGGYTF; cdr3_nt: TGCGCCAGCAGCCAATCTACAGGGTTGGGTGGCTACACCTTC; v_call: TRBV4-1; clone_size: once; j_call: TRBJ1-2; d_call: -
cdr3_aa: CASSPGTGGSVGYTF; cdr3_nt: TGTGCCAGCAGCCCGGGGACAGGGGGCTCGGTAGGCTACACCTTC; v_call: TRBV7-2; clone_size: -; j_call: TRBJ1-2; d_call: TRBD1
cdr3_aa: CAWSVYRGGPYNEQFF; cdr3_nt: TGTGCCTGGAGTGTTTACAGGGGGGGGCCCTACAATGAGCAGTTCTTC; v_call: TRBV30; clone_size: -; j_call: TRBJ2-1; d_call: -
cdr3_aa: CASSRRDRYYQPQHF; cdr3_nt: TGTGCCAGCAGTCGCCGGGACAGATACTATCAGCCCCAGCATTTT; v_call: TRBV28; clone_size: -; j_call: TRBJ1-5; d_call: TRBD1
cdr3_aa: CASRRQSSSGANVLTF; cdr3_nt: TGCGCCAGCAGACGACAGTCAAGCTCTGGGGCCAACGTCCTGACTTTC; v_call: TRBV10-2; clone_size: -; j_call: TRBJ2-6; d_call: -
cdr3_aa: CASNESKGKGGYTF; cdr3_nt: TGTGCCAGCAATGAAAGTAAGGGGAAAGGAGGCTACACCTTC; v_call: TRBV6-1; clone_size: -; j_call: TRBJ1-2; d_call: -
cdr3_aa: CAISESGTGANEQYF; cdr3_nt: TGTGCCATCAGTGAGTCAGGGACAGGGGCCAACGAGCAGTACTTC; v_call: TRBV10-3; clone_size: -; j_call: TRBJ2-7; d_call: TRBD1
cdr3_aa: CASSIGGGDQYF; cdr3_nt: TGTGCCAGTAGTATCGGGGGTGGGGACCAGTACTTC; v_call: TRBV19; clone_size: -; j_call: TRBJ2-5; d_call: -
cdr3_aa: CASRSTGSQPQHF; cdr3_nt: TGTGCCAGCAGATCGACAGGGAGTCAGCCCCAGCATTTT; v_call: TRBV6-5; clone_size: -; j_call: TRBJ1-5; d_call: TRBD1
cdr3_aa: CAGWTGGYGYTF; cdr3_nt: TGTGCCGGGTGGACAGGGGGGTATGGCTACACCTTC; v_call: TRBV19; clone_size: -; j_call: TRBJ1-2; d_call: TRBD1
cdr3_aa: CASSVNSNQPQHF; cdr3_nt: TGCGCCAGCAGCGTTAATAGCAATCAGCCCCAGCATTTT; v_call: TRBV10-2; clone_size: few; j_call: TRBJ1-5; d_call: -
cdr3_aa: CASSYSTENTEAFF; cdr3_nt: TGTGCCAGCAGTTACTCGACAGAGAACACTGAAGCTTTCTTT; v_call: TRBV6-5; clone_size: -; j_call: TRBJ1-1; d_call: -
cdr3_aa: CAWQGGPGQPQHF; cdr3_nt: TGTGCCTGGCAAGGGGGACCTGGGCAGCCCCAGCATTTT; v_call: TRBV30; clone_size: few; j_call: TRBJ1-5; d_call: -
cdr3_aa: CASSQDSLNQPQHF; cdr3_nt: TGTGCCAGCTCACAGGACAGTCTTAATCAGCCCCAGCATTTT; v_call: TRBV18; clone_size: few; j_call: TRBJ1-5; d_call: -
cdr3_aa: CASSLFNRQETQYF; cdr3_nt: TGTGCCAGCAGCTTATTCAACAGGCAAGAGACCCAGTACTTC; v_call: TRBV7-2; clone_size: -; j_call: TRBJ2-5; d_call: -
cdr3_aa: CASSSPSGGETQYF; cdr3_nt: TGTGCCAGCAGCTCACCTAGCGGGGGGGAGACCCAGTACTTC; v_call: TRBV7-2; clone_size: -; j_call: TRBJ2-5; d_call: TRBD2
cdr3_aa: CASSWTSGGWETQYF; cdr3_nt: TGCGCCAGCAGTTGGACTAGCGGGGGTTGGGAGACCCAGTACTTC; v_call: TRBV10-2; clone_size: few; j_call: TRBJ2-5; d_call: TRBD2
cdr3_aa: CASSPKHGNQPQHF; cdr3_nt: TGTGCCAGCTCACCAAAGCACGGCAATCAGCCCCAGCATTTT; v_call: TRBV18; clone_size: -; j_call: TRBJ1-5; d_call: -
cdr3_aa: CASSPRFQETQYF; cdr3_nt: TGTGCCAGCAGCCCCCGTTTTCAAGAGACCCAGTACTTC; v_call: TRBV9; clone_size: few; j_call: TRBJ2-5; d_call: -
cdr3_aa: CASSLTSGGALNEQFF; cdr3_nt: TGCGCCAGCAGCTTAACGAGCGGGGGGGCCCTCAATGAGCAGTTCTTC; v_call: TRBV5-1; clone_size: -; j_call: TRBJ2-1; d_call: TRBD2
cdr3_aa: CASSPNQNQPQHF; cdr3_nt: TGTGCCAGCAGTCCGAATCAGAATCAGCCCCAGCATTTT; v_call: TRBV6-1; clone_size: -; j_call: TRBJ1-5; d_call: -